This entry features one T cell receptor (beta chain) sequence. The data stem from a study of blood T cell repertoires in COVID-19. On the study more broadly: Acute-phase and convalescent COVID-19 samples originated in the United States, Italy and Spain.

Profiling relied on immunoSEQ multiplex PCR, and the TCRdb table lists in-frame clones only, not all of them. The data contain fewer than 700,000 clones, around 90% of them singletons. Germline-derived CDR1 and CDR2 are MGHRA and YSYEKL. The CDR3 runs to 18 residues. V was clipped by 2 bases and J by 5 bases; unmatched bases: 13. This clonotype was sampled from a woman between 50 and 59 years old with COVID-19, enrolled during active disease. The sequenced material came from peripheral blood. The chain employs TRBV4-1 and TRBJ2-2; 8 bases are shared with TRBD2. This CDR3 reads CASSQQTKAGGWTGELFF. CDR3 nucleotide sequence: TGCGCCAGCAGCCAACAGACTAAGGCGGGGGGATGGACCGGGGAGCTGTTTTTT.